The 19 T cell receptor beta chains reported below all come from one sample, sequenced in a study of early T cells in non-severe SARS-CoV-2 infection. Each CDR3 protein is one row after TCRdb ran MiXCR on the 5' RACE reads. The repertoire consists of about 76,000 distinct CDR3 sequences, with around 15% occurring once and the leading ten covering less than 15%. The specimen sequenced was whole blood. These receptors were collected from an adult who was a healthcare worker with PCR-confirmed SARS-CoV-2 infection or an uninfected control (not recorded which).

This clonotype was seen many times. For the CDR3, the DNA is TGCAGCGTTGGCCCCCAGGGGTATCCCTACGAGCAGTACTTC. Translating it yields CSVGPQGYPYEQYF. The chain links TRBV29-1 to TRBJ2-7; the D gene is possibly TRBD1 (6 bases). CDR3 length equals 14 residues. In germline, CDR1 is SQVTM, CDR2 ANQGSEA. V lost 4 bases and J lost 2, with 15 bases in between.

At least ten counts were recorded for this clonotype. This chain uses TRBV4-1 with TRBJ2-3; D remains ambiguous. This CDR3 has 12 amino acids. V was shortened by 2 bases and J by 5 bases, with 5 bases between the two germline ends. Germline loops: CDR1 MGHRA, CDR2 YSYEKL. CDR3 sequence reads: CASSQTQDTQYF. The CDR3 nucleotides read TGCGCCAGCAGCCAAACGCAAGATACGCAGTATTTT.

The chain carries TRBV9 and TRBJ2-3; 7 bases map to TRBD1. CDR3 length: 13 amino acids. Germline V gene sequence: CDR1 SGDLS, CDR2 YYNGEE. Germline trimming cut 4 bases from V and 5 bases from J; bases unmatched to any gene: 4. CDR3 in amino acids: CASSPRTGDTQYF. The CDR3 nucleotides read TGTGCCAGCAGCCCCCGGACAGGAGATACGCAGTATTTT.

This clonotype has at least ten counts. V is TRBV20-1 and J is TRBJ1-2; no firm D call. V was clipped by 5 bases and J by 0 bases, with 13 bases between them. The length of the CDR3 is 14 residues. Germline V gives CDR1 DFQATT, CDR2 SNEGSKA (reference sequence). The CDR3 coding sequence is TGCAGTGCTCCTCAAGGGCAACCTAACTATGGCTACACCTTC. Translating it yields CSAPQGQPNYGYTF.

This clonotype was detected only a few times. The chain uses TRBV7-9 and TRBJ1-1, with 10 bases lining up with TRBD1. Germline-derived CDR1 and CDR2 are SEHNR and FQNEAQ (reference sequence). The CDR3 is made up of 19 amino acids. V gave up 0 bases and J gave up 0 bases; unmatched junction bases: 10. The CDR3 here is CASSLALRTGGYMNTEAFF. The CDR3 DNA sequence: TGTGCCAGCAGCTTAGCTTTAAGGACAGGGGGTTACATGAACACTGAAGCTTTCTTT.

This clonotype was observed a few times. The chain is built from TRBV6-2 or TRBV6-3 and TRBJ1-5, with TRBD1 matching over 7 bases. Germline V CDR1 and CDR2: MNHEY, SVGEGT. The V segment lost 6 bases and the J segment 1 base; nucleotides outside the gene matches: 6. The CDR3 has 15 residues. The CDR3 coding sequence is TGTGCCAGCAGACTGACAGGGTTGAGCAATCAGCCCCAGCATTTT. It codes for CASRLTGLSNQPQHF.

This clonotype has a handful of counts. The rearrangement links TRBV11-2 to TRBJ2-7; D is undetermined. The CDR3 sequence is 14 residues long. V was clipped by 5 bases and J by 2 bases, with 13 bases between them. Germline CDR1 reads SGHAT; CDR2 reads FQNNGV. The CDR3 sequence: CASSPPGSTYEQYF. The CDR3 DNA follows: TGTGCCAGCAGCCCTCCCGGGTCTACCTACGAGCAGTACTTC.

This clonotype was picked up a small number of times. The chain's CDR3 is CASSYSHQLAKNIQYF. Written as DNA, the CDR3 is TGTGCCAGCAGTTACTCCCACCAACTAGCCAAAAACATTCAGTACTTC. The gene calls are TRBV6-2 or TRBV6-3 and TRBJ2-4; D gene ambiguous. The CDR3 has 16 amino acids. The ends were cut back, 0 bases at V and 0 bases at J, with 9 bases in the middle. Per germline, CDR1 MNHEY and CDR2 SVGEGT.

The V call is TRBV14, the J call TRBJ2-1, with D hard to call. The CDR3 totals 13 residues. Per germline, CDR1 SGHDN and CDR2 FVKESK. V lost 4 bases to trimming and J lost 9 bases, with 13 bases between them. CDR3 residues: CASSLTTAVEQFF. Here the CDR3 DNA reads TGTGCCAGCAGCCTCACAACGGCGGTTGAGCAGTTCTTC. Based on the CDR3 plus reference TRBV14 and TRBJ2-1, the full variable domain is EAGVTQFPSHSVIEKGQTVTLRCDPISGHDNLYWYRRVMGKEIKFLLHFVKESKQDESGMPNNRFLAERTGGTYSTLKVQPAELEDSGVYFCASSLTTAVEQFFGPGTRLTVL.

This clonotype was counted ten times or more. The chain employs TRBV6-4 and TRBJ1-1, with D unclear. CDR3 length equals 14 residues. The V end was cut by 2 bases, the J end by 1 base, with 8 bases between. CDR1 and CDR2 (germline): MRHNA, SNTAGT. The CDR3 spells CASSDGWGNTEAFF. DNA for the CDR3: TGTGCCAGCAGTGACGGGTGGGGGAACACTGAAGCTTTCTTT.

This clonotype came up a few times. CDR3 DNA: TGTGCCAGCAGCCAAGATCAGGGCACCAATCAGCCCCAGCATTTT. Its translation is CASSQDQGTNQPQHF. The rearrangement uses TRBV4-2 and TRBJ1-5; D is perhaps TRBD1 (5 bases). V lost 0 bases and J lost 3, with 9 bases in between. The CDR3 spans 15 residues. Germline CDR1 reads LGHNA; CDR2 reads YNFKEQ.

This clonotype was picked up many times. V usage is TRBV12-3 or TRBV12-4 and J usage is TRBJ1-6, with D tentatively TRBD1 (6 bases). The CDR3 length is 15 residues. Trimming removed 1 base at V and 6 bases at J, with 10 bases between. CDR3 coding DNA: TGTGCCAGCAGTTTAGGGGGGCCGGGTAATTCACCCCTCCACTTT. Its protein is CASSLGGPGNSPLHF.

This clonotype occurred a few times. The rearrangement joins TRBV10-3 to TRBJ2-5, with unresolved D. CDR1 is ENHRY, CDR2 SYGVKD, per germline. The CDR3 is made up of 12 amino acids. Trimming left V 6 bases short and J 1 base short, with 6 bases between. In DNA form, the CDR3 reads TGTGCCATCAGCCCCGGCCAAGAGACCCAGTACTTC. This sequence encodes CAISPGQETQYF.

There are many counts of this clonotype. The chain combines TRBV20-1 with TRBJ2-7, with TRBD1 matching 8 bases. Germline trimming cut 5 bases from V and 1 base from J; bases unmatched to any gene: 7. Germline V lookup: CDR1 DFQATT, CDR2 SNEGSKA (reference sequence). The CDR3 is made up of 14 amino acids. The CDR3 protein is CSALQGAGSYEQYF. CDR3 nucleotide sequence: TGCAGTGCTCTTCAGGGGGCAGGGTCCTACGAGCAGTACTTC.

A few counts support this clonotype. The V call is TRBV6-5, the J call TRBJ1-5; no reliable D call. V gave up 5 bases and J gave up 6 bases, with 17 bases separating them. Germline loops: CDR1 MNHEY, CDR2 SVGAGI. The CDR3 loop spans 15 amino acids. CDR3 sequence reads: CASSRTRAQSQPQHF. The CDR3 region has the DNA TGTGCCAGCAGTCGTACGAGGGCGCAGAGTCAGCCCCAGCATTTT.

This clonotype was detected ten times or more. The chain is built from TRBV6-4 and TRBJ2-3; weak D call: TRBD1 (6 bases). CDR3 size: 13 residues. CDR1 is MRHNA, CDR2 SNTAGT, per germline. With 11 bases removed from V and 3 bases from J, the gap between germline ends came to 15 bases. CDR3 amino acids: CASGESDTDTQYF. The DNA of the CDR3 is TGTGCCTCAGGGGAAAGTGATACAGATACGCAGTATTTT.

The rearrangement uses TRBV29-1 and TRBJ1-2; a weak D match, TRBD1 (6 bases). With 6 bases removed from V and 4 bases from J, the gap between germline ends came to 21 bases. From germline, CDR1 is SQVTM and CDR2 ANQGSEA. The length of the CDR3 is 15 residues. This CDR3 reads CSVPVKGGLGYGYTF. Here the CDR3 DNA reads TGCAGCGTCCCGGTGAAGGGGGGCTTAGGCTATGGCTACACCTTC.

This clonotype was seen only a few times. This chain connects TRBV5-1 to TRBJ2-5, with D maybe TRBD2 (5 bases). Germline V gene sequence: CDR1 SGHRS, CDR2 YFSETQ. The germline V and J ends were trimmed by 3 bases and 3 bases, with 12 bases remaining between them. The CDR3 is made up of 14 amino acids. The CDR3 spells CASSSGSTKETQYF. The CDR3 coding sequence is TGCGCCAGCAGCTCGGGATCGACTAAAGAGACCCAGTACTTC.

In its sample, this clonotype was seen a few times. V gene TRBV27 combines with J gene TRBJ2-1; TRBD2 matches 10 bases. The V and J ends lost 0 bases and 4 bases, in that order; junction bases with no gene match: 6. The CDR3 sequence is 17 residues long. CDR1 and CDR2 (germline): MNHEY, SMNVEV (reference sequence). The CDR3 region is CASSLSSASGGYNEQFF. The CDR3 DNA is TGTGCCAGCAGTTTATCTTCGGCTAGCGGGGGTTACAATGAGCAGTTCTTC.